The 10 T cell receptor beta chains in this list originate from one sample, sequenced in a study of blood T cells in healthy people across ages. PCR was performed a second time for about 7 to 12 cycles using a sample-barcoded 5' primer and a J-beta primer mix. TCRdb independently ran MiXCR on the 5' RACE reads; one entry per CDR3 protein. This sample carries 1.5 million to 2 million distinct CDR3 sequences, approximately 30% of them seen once, and the ten largest clones take 7.7%. The source material was blood. The receptors come from a woman aged 25 to 39 in good health.

A word on this clonotype: The limits of the CDR3 on the DNA are not certain, so only TCRdb's listed CDR3 is given. The chain has TRBV28 and TRBJ1-5; the DNA was not compared with TRBD1, the D call given in the table. Per the germline V gene, CDR1 is MDHEN and CDR2 is SYDVKM. The CDR3 sequence runs 16 residues, both termini included. CDR3 amino acids: CASSFGPGNSNQPQHF.

The J gene is TRBJ1-2, the V gene TRBV9; no firm D call. The CDR3 is 15 residues long. Germline lookup yields CDR1 SGDLS and CDR2 YYNGEE. V lost 1 base and J 2 bases, leaving 12 bases between the germline ends. CDR3 DNA sequence: TGTGCCAGCAGCGTAAGCCGCGGCGGCAACTATGGCTACACCTTC. Translation: CASSVSRGGNYGYTF. The full variable domain, with the rest looked up from reference TRBV9 and TRBJ1-2, is DSGVTQTPKHLITATGQRVTLRCSPRSGDLSVYWYQQSLDQGLQFLIQYYNGEERAKGNILERFSAQQFPDLHSELNLSSLELGDSALYFCASSVSRGGNYGYTFGSGTRLTVV.

This clonotype occurred a few times. The rearrangement uses TRBV18 and TRBJ2-6; D is unresolved. The CDR3 is made up of 16 amino acids. Germline V gene lookup returns CDR1 KGHSH and CDR2 LQKENI. V was pared by 0 bases and J by 2 bases, with 8 bases between. This chain's CDR3 is CASSPPDLPGANVLTF. CDR3 sequence (DNA): TGTGCCAGCTCACCACCTGATTTACCTGGGGCCAACGTCCTGACTTTC.

The chain uses TRBV29-1 and TRBJ2-7, with 10 bases aligning to TRBD1. This CDR3 is 15 amino acids long. Losses at the gene ends were 1 base for V and 0 bases for J; bases not matched to a gene: 3. Germline loops: CDR1 SQVTM, CDR2 ANQGSEA. As DNA, the CDR3 is TGCAGCGTTGAAGGGACAGGGGGGAGCTCCTACGAGCAGTACTTC. Its translation: CSVEGTGGSSYEQYF.

The chain joins TRBV6-5 to TRBJ2-7, with D possibly TRBD1 on 7 matching bases. Near its end, the DNA agrees better with TRBJ2-5, so the J call may be wrong. The CDR3 totals 14 residues. Germline V lookup: CDR1 MNHEY, CDR2 SVGAGI. CDR3 DNA: TGTGCCAGTCGGGCGACAGGGTGGCGGGGGACCCAGTACTTC. It encodes CASRATGWRGTQYF.

The chain links TRBV19 to TRBJ1-4; the D gene is possibly TRBD1 (6 bases). The CDR3 spans 15 residues. V lost 4 bases and J 2 bases, leaving 11 bases between the germline ends. Germline CDR1 is LNHDA and CDR2 is SQIVND (reference sequence). CDR3: CASSTSTGTNEKLFF. The CDR3 DNA reads as TGTGCCAGTAGTACTTCGACAGGCACTAATGAAAAACTGTTTTTT.

The V call is TRBV11-2, the J call TRBJ2-1, with D hard to call. Trimming cost V 1 base and J 5 bases, with 21 bases left between them. The germline CDR1 and CDR2 sequences are SGHAT and FQNNGV. This CDR3 region has 18 residues. CDR3 loop: CASSLGSLSGNLHNEQFF. DNA of the CDR3: TGTGCCAGCAGCTTAGGATCTTTATCTGGGAACCTGCACAATGAGCAGTTCTTC.

The chain employs TRBV6-2 or TRBV6-3 and TRBJ1-1; maybe TRBD1 (5 bases). The CDR3 has 16 amino acids. Germline CDR1 MNHEY, CDR2 SVGEGT. V was trimmed by 2 bases and J by 4 bases, leaving 17 bases between them. The CDR3 sequence is CASSYPIAARGTEAFF. The CDR3 coding sequence is TGTGCCAGCAGTTACCCTATCGCGGCGAGGGGCACTGAAGCTTTCTTT.

On this clonotype: This likely came from a read error, as a far larger clone is one base away. The V and J genes are TRBV12-3 or TRBV12-4 and TRBJ1-1, with D perhaps matching TRBD1 (5 bases). The V and J ends lost 7 bases and 1 base respectively, with 10 bases between them. The CDR3 contains 13 residues. CDR3 in amino acids: CASTLTANTEAFF. CDR3 DNA sequence: TGTGCCAGCACCTTGACAGCGAACACTGAAGCTTTCTTT.

This clonotype was observed a few times. Just one base apart from a much larger clone, this may be a read error. The chain joins TRBV9 to TRBJ2-4, with 14 bases matching TRBD2. CDR1 and CDR2 from the germline V gene are SGDLS and YYNGEE. This CDR3 contains 15 residues. V lost 2 bases to trimming and J lost 13 bases; unmatched junction nucleotides: 8. CDR3 sequence reads: CASSVGLAGANEQYF. DNA for the CDR3: TGTGCCAGCAGCGTGGGACTAGCGGGAGCAAATGAGCAGTACTTC.